This T cell receptor beta chain is drawn from a study of regulatory T cells in long-lasting Graves disease. Germline V gene data show CDR1 as MNHEY and CDR2 as SVGEGT. This CDR3 is built from 13 residues. V lost 7 bases and J lost 8, with 12 bases in between. Time point described: newly diagnosed GD, antithyroid drugs for less than 3 months. The TCR library was made from RNA that had been extracted from PBMCs in TRIzol. For TCR beta, libraries came from iRepertoire HTBI primers and Arm-PCR of CDR3 regions. From the multiplex PCR reads, TCRdb called clonotypes with MiXCR, one entry per CDR3 protein. This sample yields a few hundred thousand distinct CDR3 sequences, of which approximately 18% are seen a single time; 14% belongs to the top ten. The same specimen was also included in a second study, on T cells in Graves' hyperthyroidism and ophthalmopathy.

The sequences come from peripheral blood mononuclear cells (PBMCs), collected at new diagnosis, from a patient treated with antithyroid drugs. The chain is built from TRBV6-2 or TRBV6-3 and TRBJ2-6; no clear D. The origin of this receptor is a young woman with Graves disease. CDR3: CASIHPGTNVLTF. The CDR3 DNA is TGTGCCAGCATCCATCCCGGTACCAACGTCCTGACTTTC.